This T cell receptor (beta chain) was identified during a study of blood T cell repertoires in COVID-19. The overall study: Acute and convalescent COVID-19 specimens originated in the United States, Italy and Spain.

As originally analysed: Estimation of nucleated cell counts was performed using reference gene primer amplification. TCRdb's copy holds only in-frame clones and misses some; the assay was immunoSEQ multiplex PCR. V, J and clone size derive from that table, while D and trimming were established from the DNA sequence. Of roughly 100,000 clones in the sample, roughly 76% were seen once. The germline CDR1 and CDR2 sequences are SGHAT and FQNNGV. The CDR3 has 14 residues. The germline V and J ends were trimmed by 5 bases and 3 bases, with 14 bases remaining between them. Source material: peripheral blood. The receptor was isolated from a woman aged 70-85 years with acute or convalescent COVID-19. V and J are TRBV11-2 and TRBJ2-7, with a weak D call TRBD2 (5 bases). CDR3 sequence reads: CASSLSGRDYEQYF. The DNA for the CDR3 is TGTGCCAGCAGCCTATCGGGAAGAGACTACGAGCAGTACTTC.